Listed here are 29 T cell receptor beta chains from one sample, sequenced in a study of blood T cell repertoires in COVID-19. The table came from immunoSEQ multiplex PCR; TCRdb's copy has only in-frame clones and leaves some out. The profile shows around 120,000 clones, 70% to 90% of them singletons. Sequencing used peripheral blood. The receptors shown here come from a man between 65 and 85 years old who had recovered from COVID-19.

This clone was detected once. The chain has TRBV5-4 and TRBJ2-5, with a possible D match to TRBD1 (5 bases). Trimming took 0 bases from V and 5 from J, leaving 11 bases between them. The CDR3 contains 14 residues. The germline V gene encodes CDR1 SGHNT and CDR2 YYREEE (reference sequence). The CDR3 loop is CASSLGQMGETQYF. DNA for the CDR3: TGTGCCAGCAGCTTGGGACAGATGGGGGAGACCCAGTACTTC.

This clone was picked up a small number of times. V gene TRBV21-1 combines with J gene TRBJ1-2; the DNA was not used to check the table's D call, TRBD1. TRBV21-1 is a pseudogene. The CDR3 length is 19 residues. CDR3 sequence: CASSKAPNRVESASYGYTF. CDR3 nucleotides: TGTGCCAGCAGCAAAGCGCCTAACAGGGTGGAATCTGCTAGCTATGGCTACACCTTC.

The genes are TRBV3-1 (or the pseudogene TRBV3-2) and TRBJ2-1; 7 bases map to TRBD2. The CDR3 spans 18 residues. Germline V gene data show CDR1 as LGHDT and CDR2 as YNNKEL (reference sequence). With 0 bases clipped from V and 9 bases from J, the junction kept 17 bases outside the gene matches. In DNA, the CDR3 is TGTGCCAGCAGCCAAGATACCTCCTATAGCGGGCCTGGTAGTGAGCAGTTCTTC. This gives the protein CASSQDTSYSGPGSEQFF.

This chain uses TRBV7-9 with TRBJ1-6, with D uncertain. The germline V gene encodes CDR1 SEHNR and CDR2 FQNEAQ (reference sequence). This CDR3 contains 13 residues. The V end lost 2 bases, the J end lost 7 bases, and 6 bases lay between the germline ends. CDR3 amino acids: CASSLQLNSPLHF. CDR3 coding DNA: TGTGCCAGCAGCTTACAGTTGAATTCACCCCTCCACTTT.

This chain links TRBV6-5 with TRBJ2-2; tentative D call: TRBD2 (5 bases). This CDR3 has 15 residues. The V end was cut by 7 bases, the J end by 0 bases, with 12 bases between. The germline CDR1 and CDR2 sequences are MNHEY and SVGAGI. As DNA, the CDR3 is TGTGCCAGCACCATAGCGTTCGCGAACACCGGGGAGCTGTTTTTT. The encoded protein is CASTIAFANTGELFF.

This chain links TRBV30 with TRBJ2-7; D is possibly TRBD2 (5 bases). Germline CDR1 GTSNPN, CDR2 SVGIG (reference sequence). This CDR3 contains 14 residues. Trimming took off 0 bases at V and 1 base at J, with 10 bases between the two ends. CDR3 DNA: TGTGCCTGGAGTGTAATTGGACTTTCCTACGAGCAGTACTTC. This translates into CAWSVIGLSYEQYF.

CDR3 sequence: CASSLLAATGELFF. The CDR3 DNA is TGCGCCAGCTCCTTACTAGCGGCAACCGGGGAGCTGTTTTTT. The chain uses TRBV5-1 and TRBJ2-2, with 8 nucleotides matching TRBD2. This CDR3 has 14 amino acids. Trimming cost V 7 bases and J 5 bases; bases outside gene matches: 7. Germline CDR1 and CDR2: SGHRS and YFSETQ.

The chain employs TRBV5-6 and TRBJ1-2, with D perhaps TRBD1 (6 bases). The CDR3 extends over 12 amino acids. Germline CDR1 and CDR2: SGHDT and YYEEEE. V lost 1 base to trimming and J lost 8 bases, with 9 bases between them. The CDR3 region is CASSLFRGGYTF. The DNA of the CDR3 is TGTGCCAGCAGCTTGTTCAGGGGCGGCTACACCTTC.

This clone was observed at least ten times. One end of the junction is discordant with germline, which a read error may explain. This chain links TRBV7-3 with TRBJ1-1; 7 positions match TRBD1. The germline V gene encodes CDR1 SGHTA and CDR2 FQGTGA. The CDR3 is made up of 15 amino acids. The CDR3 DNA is TGTGCCAGCAGCCTAACAGGGGTCGGTGACACTGAAGCTTTCTTT. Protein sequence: CASSLTGVGDTEAFF. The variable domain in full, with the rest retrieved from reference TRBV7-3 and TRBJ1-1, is GAGVSQTPSNKVTEKGKYVELRCDPISGHTALYWYRQSLGQGPEFLIYFQGTGAADDSGLPNDRFFAVRPEGSVSTLKIQRTERGDSAVYLCASSLTGVGDTEAFFGQGTRLTVV.

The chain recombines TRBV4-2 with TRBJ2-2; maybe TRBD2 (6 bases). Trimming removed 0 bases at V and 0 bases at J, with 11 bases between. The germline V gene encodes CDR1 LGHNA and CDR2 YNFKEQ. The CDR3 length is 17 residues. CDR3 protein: CASSQDARGANTGELFF. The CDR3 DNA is TGTGCCAGCAGCCAAGATGCACGCGGGGCGAACACCGGGGAGCTGTTTTTT.

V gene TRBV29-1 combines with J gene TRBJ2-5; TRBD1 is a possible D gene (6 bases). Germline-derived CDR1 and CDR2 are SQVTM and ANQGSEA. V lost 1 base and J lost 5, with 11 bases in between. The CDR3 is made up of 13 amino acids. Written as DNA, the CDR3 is TGCAGCGTTGAAGGCAGGGGACGCGAGACCCAGTACTTC. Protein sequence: CSVEGRGRETQYF.

The CDR3 DNA is TGTGCCAGCAGCTTGGGGGACAGGCGCAATCAGCCCCAGCATTTT. It codes for CASSLGDRRNQPQHF. The chain carries TRBV5-6 and TRBJ1-5; TRBD1 agrees at 8 bases. CDR1 is SGHDT and CDR2 is YYEEEE in the germline V gene. J was trimmed by 2 bases and V by 0 bases; bases with no gene match: 1. CDR3 length: 15 residues.

CDR3 sequence: CASSPRTGHNEKLFF. CDR3 DNA: TGTGCCAGCAGCCCCCGGACAGGACATAATGAAAAACTGTTTTTT. The chain is built from TRBV5-4 and TRBJ1-4; the match to TRBD1 covers 7 bases. Trimming removed 4 bases from V and 4 bases from J; junction bases left unmatched: 7. CDR1 is SGHNT and CDR2 is YYREEE in the germline V gene (reference sequence). The CDR3 has 15 residues.

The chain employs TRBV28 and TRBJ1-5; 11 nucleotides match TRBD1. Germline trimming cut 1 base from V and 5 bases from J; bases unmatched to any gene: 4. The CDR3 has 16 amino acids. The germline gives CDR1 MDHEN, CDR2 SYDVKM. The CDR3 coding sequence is TGTGCCAGCAGTTTATATGGGACAGGGGGTGATCAGCCCCAGCATTTT. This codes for CASSLYGTGGDQPQHF.

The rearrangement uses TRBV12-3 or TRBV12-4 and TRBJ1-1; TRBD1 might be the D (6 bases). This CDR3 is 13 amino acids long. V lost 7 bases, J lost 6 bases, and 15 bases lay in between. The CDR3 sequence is CASTTGLQPEAFF. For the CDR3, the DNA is TGTGCCAGCACAACAGGGCTCCAACCTGAAGCTTTCTTT.

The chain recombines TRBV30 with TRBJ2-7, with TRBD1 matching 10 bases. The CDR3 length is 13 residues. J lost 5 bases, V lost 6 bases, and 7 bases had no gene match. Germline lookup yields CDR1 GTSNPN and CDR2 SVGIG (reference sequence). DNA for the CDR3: TGTGCCTGCCTGGGACAGGGGAACGACGAGCAGTACTTC. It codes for CACLGQGNDEQYF.

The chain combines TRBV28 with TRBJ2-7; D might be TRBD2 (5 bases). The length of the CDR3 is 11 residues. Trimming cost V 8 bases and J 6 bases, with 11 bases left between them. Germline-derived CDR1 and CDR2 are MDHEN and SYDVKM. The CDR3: CASGGSREQYF. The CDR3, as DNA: TGTGCCAGCGGAGGTAGCCGCGAGCAGTACTTC.

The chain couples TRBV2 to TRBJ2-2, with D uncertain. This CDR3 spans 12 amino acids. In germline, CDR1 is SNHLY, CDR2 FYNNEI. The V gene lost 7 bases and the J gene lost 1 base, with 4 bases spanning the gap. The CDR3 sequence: CASTGNTGELFF. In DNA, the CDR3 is TGTGCCAGCACGGGGAACACCGGGGAGCTGTTTTTT.

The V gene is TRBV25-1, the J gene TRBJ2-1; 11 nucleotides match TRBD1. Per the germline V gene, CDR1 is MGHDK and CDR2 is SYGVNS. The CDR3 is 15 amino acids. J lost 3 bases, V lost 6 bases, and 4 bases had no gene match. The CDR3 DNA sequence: TGTGCCAGCAGCGAGGGACAGGGGGACTACAATGAGCAGTTCTTC. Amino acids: CASSEGQGDYNEQFF.

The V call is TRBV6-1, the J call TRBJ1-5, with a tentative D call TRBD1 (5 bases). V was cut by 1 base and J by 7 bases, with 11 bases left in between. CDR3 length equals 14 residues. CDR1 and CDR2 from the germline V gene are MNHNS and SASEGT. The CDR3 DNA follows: TGTGCCAGCAGTGAAGGGGTAGGGGTGCAGCCCCAGCATTTT. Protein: CASSEGVGVQPQHF.

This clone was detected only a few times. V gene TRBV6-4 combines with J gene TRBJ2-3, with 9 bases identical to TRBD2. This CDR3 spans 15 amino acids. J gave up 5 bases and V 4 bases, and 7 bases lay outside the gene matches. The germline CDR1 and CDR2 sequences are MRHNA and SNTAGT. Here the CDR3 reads CASSAVAGDQDTQYF. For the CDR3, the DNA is TGTGCCAGCAGTGCAGTAGCGGGGGATCAAGATACGCAGTATTTT.

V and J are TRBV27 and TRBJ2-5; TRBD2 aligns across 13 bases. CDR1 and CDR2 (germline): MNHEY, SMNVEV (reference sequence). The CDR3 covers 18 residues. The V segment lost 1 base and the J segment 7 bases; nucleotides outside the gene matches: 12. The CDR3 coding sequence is TGTGCCAGCAGTTTATTTGGAGGGAGGACTAGCGGGGGAGTGACCCAGTACTTC. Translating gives CASSLFGGRTSGGVTQYF.

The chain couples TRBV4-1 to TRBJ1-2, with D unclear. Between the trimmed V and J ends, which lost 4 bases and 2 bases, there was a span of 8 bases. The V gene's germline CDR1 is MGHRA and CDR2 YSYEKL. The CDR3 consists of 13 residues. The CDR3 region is CASSPDGNYGYTF. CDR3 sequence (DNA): TGCGCCAGCAGCCCCGACGGGAACTATGGCTACACCTTC.

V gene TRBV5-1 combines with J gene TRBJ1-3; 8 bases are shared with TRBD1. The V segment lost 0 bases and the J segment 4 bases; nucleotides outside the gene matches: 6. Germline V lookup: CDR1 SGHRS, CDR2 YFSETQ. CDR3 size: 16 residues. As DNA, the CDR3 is TGCGCCAGCAGCTTGGAGGGACAGGCCTCAGGAAACACCATATATTTT. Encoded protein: CASSLEGQASGNTIYF.

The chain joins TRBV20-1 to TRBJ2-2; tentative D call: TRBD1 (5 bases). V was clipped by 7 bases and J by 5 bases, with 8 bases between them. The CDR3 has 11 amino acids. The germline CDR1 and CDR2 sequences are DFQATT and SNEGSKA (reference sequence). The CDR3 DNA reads TGCAGTGTTGCAGGGACCGGGGAGCTGTTTTTT. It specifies CSVAGTGELFF.

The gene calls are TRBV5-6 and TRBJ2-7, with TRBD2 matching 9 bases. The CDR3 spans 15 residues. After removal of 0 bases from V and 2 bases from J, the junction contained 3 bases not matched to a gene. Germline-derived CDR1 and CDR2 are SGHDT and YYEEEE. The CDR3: CASSLGLAVAYEQYF. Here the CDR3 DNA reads TGTGCCAGCAGCTTGGGACTAGCGGTTGCCTACGAGCAGTACTTC.

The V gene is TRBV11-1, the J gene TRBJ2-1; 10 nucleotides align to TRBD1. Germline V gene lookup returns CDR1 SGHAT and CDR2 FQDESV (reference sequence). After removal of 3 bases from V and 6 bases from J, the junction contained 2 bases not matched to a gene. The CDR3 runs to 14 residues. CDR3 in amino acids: CASSFGDRGNEQFF. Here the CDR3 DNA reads TGTGCCAGCAGCTTTGGGGACAGGGGCAATGAGCAGTTCTTC. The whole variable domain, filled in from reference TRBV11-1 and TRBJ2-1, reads EAEVAQSPRYKITEKSQAVAFWCDPISGHATLYWYRQILGQGPELLVQFQDESVVDDSQLPKDRFSAERLKGVDSTLKIQPAELGDSAMYLCASSFGDRGNEQFFGPGTRLTVL.

The CDR3 nucleotides are TGTGCCAGCAGCCTCCAGCGTGGCCAAGAGACCCAGTACTTC. It codes for CASSLQRGQETQYF. The gene calls are TRBV7-7 and TRBJ2-5; D gene uncertain. V shed 5 bases and J shed 1 base, with 11 bases lying between them. Germline V gene lookup returns CDR1 SSHAT and CDR2 FNYEAQ (reference sequence). The CDR3 runs to 14 residues. Combining the CDR3 with reference TRBV7-7 and TRBJ2-5 gives the whole variable domain GAGVSQSPRYKVTKRGQDVTLRCDPISSHATLYWYQQALGQGPEFLTYFNYEAQPDKSGLPSDRFSAERPEGSISTLTIQRTEQRDSAMYRCASSLQRGQETQYFGPGTRLLVL.

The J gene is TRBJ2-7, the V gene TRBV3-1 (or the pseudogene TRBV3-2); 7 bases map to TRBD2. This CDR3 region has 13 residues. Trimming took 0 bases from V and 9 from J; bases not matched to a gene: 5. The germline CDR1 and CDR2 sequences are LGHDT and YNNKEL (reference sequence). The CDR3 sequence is CASSQERTRVQYF. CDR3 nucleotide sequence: TGTGCCAGCAGCCAAGAGAGGACTAGGGTGCAGTACTTC.